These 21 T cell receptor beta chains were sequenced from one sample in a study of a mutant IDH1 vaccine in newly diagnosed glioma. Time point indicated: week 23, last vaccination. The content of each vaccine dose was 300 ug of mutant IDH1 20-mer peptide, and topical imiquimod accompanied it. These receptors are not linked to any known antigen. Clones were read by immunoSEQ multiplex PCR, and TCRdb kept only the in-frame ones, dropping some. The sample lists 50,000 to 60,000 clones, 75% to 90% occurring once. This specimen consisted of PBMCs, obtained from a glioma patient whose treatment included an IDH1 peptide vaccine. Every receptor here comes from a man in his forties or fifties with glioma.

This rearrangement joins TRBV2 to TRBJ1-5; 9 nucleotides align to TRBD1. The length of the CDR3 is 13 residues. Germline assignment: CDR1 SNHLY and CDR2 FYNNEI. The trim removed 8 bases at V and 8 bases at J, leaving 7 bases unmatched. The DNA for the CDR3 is TGTGCCAGCGGGAGGGGACAGGGTAAGCCCCAGCATTTT. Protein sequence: CASGRGQGKPQHF.

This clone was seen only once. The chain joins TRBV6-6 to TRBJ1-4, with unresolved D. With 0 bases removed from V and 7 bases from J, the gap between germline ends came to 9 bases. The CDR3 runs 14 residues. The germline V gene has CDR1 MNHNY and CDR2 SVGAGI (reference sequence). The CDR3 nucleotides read TGTGCCAGCAGTTACTCGAATGGTGGTGAAAAACTGTTTTTT. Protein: CASSYSNGGEKLFF.

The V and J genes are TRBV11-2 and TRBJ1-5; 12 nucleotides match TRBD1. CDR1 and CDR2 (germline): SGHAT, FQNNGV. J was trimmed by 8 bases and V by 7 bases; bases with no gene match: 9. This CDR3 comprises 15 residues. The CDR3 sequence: CASNWGQGAGKPQHF. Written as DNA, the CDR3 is TGTGCCAGCAACTGGGGACAGGGGGCAGGTAAGCCCCAGCATTTT.

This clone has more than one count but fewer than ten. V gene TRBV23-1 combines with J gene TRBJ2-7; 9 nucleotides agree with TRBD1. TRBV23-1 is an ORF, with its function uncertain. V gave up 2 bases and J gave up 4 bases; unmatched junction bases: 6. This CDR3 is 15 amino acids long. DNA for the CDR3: TGCGCCAGCAGTCAAAAGGGACAGGGCATATACGAGCAGTACTTC. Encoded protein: CASSQKGQGIYEQYF.

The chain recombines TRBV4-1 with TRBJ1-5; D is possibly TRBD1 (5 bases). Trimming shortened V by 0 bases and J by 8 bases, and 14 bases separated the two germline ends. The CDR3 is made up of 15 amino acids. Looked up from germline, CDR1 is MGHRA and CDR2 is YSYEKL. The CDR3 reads CASSQEGLGGEPQHF. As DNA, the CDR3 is TGCGCCAGCAGCCAAGAAGGACTCGGGGGGGAGCCCCAGCATTTT.

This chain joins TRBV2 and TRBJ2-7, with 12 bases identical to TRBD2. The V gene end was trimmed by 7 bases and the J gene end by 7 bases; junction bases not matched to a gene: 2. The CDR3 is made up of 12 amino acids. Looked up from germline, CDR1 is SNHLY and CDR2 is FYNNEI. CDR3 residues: CASIGTSGEQYF. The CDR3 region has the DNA TGTGCCAGCATTGGGACTAGCGGGGAGCAGTACTTC. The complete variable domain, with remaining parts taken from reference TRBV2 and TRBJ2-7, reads EPEVTQTPSHQVTQMGQEVILRCVPISNHLYFYWYRQILGQKVEFLVSFYNNEISEKSEIFDDQFSVERPDGSNFTLKIRSTKLEDSAMYFCASIGTSGEQYFGPGTRLTVT.

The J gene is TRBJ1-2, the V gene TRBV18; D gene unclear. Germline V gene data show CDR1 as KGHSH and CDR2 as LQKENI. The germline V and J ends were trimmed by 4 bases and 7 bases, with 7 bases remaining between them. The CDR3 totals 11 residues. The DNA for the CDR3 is TGTGCCAGCTCACGAGGTCCTGGCTACACCTTC. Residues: CASSRGPGYTF.

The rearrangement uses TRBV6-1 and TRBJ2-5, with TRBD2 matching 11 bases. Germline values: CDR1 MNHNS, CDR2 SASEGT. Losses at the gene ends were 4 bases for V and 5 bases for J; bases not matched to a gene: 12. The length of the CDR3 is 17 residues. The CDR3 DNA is TGTGCCAGCAGTGTTGGTGGGATAGCGGGGGGGCTTGAGACCCAGTACTTC. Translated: CASSVGGIAGGLETQYF.

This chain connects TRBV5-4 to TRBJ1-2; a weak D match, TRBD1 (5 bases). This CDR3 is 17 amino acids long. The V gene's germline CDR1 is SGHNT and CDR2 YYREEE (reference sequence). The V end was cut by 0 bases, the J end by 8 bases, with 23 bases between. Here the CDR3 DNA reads TGTGCCAGCAGCTTGGCGTCAGGGACTACTCTTTGGGGGGGCTACACCTTC. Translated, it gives CASSLASGTTLWGGYTF.

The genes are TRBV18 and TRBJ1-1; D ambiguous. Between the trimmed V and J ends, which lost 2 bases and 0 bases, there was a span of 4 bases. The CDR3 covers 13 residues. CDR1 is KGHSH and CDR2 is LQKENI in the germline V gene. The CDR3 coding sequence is TGTGCCAGCTCACCAACGCTGAACACTGAAGCTTTCTTT. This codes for CASSPTLNTEAFF. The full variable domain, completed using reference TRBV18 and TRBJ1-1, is NAGVMQNPRHLVRRRGQEARLRCSPMKGHSHVYWYRQLPEEGLKFMVYLQKENIIDESGMPKERFSAEFPKEGPSILRIQQVVRGDSAAYFCASSPTLNTEAFFGQGTRLTVV.

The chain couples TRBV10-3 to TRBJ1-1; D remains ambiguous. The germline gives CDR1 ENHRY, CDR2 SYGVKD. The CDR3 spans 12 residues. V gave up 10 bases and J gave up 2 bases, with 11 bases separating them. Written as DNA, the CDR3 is TGTGCCACCACCGACACTAACACTGAAGCTTTCTTT. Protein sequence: CATTDTNTEAFF.

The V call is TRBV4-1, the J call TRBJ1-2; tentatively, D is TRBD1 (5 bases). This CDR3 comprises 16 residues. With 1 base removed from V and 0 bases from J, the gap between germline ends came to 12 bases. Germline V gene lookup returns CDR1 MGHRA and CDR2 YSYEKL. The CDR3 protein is CASSQVYGAPNYGYTF. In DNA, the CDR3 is TGCGCCAGCAGCCAAGTTTATGGGGCCCCTAACTATGGCTACACCTTC.

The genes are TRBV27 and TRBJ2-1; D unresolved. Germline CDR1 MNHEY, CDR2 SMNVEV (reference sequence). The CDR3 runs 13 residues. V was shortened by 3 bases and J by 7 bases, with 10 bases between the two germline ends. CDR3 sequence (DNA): TGTGCCAGCAGTTTCTGGGGTGGGAATGAGCAGTTCTTC. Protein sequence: CASSFWGGNEQFF.

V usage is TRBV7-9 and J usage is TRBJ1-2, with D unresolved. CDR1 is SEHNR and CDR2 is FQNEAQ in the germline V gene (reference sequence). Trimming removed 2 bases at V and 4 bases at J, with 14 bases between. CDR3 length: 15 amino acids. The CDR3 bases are TGTGCCAGCAGCTTACAGTCATTAGGCCCCTATGGCTACACCTTC. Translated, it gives CASSLQSLGPYGYTF.

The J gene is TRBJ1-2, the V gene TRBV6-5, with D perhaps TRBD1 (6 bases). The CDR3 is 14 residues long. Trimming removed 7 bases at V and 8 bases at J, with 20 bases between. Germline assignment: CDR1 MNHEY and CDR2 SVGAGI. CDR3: CASKPGSGGGGYTF. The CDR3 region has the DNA TGTGCCAGCAAACCGGGCAGTGGGGGGGGCGGCTACACCTTC.

The CDR3 region has the DNA TGTGCCAGCAGCCACCTCGGGACAGGGGGAGAGGGCTACACCTTC. Translation: CASSHLGTGGEGYTF. The V gene is TRBV5-6, the J gene TRBJ1-2, with 11 bases identical to TRBD1. This CDR3 spans 15 amino acids. Germline CDR1 is SGHDT and CDR2 is YYEEEE. J was trimmed by 8 bases and V by 4 bases; bases with no gene match: 10.

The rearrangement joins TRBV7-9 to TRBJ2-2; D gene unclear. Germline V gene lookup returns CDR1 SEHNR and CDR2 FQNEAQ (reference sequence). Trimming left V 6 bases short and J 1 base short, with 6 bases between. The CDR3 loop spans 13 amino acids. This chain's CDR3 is CASRSRNTGELFF. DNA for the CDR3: TGTGCCAGCAGAAGCAGGAACACCGGGGAGCTGTTTTTT.

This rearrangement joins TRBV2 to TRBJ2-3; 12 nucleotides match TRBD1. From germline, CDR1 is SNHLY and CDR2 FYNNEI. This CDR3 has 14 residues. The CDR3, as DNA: TGTGCAGGCGAGGGACAGGGGGCTTTGGATACGCAGTATTTT. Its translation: CAGEGQGALDTQYF.

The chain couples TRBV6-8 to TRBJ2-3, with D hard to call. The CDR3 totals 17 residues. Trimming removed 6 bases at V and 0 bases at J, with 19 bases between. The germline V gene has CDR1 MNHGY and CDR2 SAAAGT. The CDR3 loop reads CASRRLSSRRSTDTQYF. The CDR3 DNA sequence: TGTGCCAGCAGACGGCTTTCATCTCGGCGCAGCACAGATACGCAGTATTTT.

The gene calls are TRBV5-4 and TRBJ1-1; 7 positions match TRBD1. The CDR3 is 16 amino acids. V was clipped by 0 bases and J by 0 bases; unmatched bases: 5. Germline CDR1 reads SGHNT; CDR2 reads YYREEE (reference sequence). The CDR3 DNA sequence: TGTGCCAGCAGCTTGGAGGGGGCTCCACTGAACACTGAAGCTTTCTTT. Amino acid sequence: CASSLEGAPLNTEAFF.

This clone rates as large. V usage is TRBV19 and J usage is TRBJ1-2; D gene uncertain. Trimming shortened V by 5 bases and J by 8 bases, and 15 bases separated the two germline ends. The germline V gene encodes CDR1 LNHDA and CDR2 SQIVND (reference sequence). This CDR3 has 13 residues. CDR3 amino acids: CASSWSLDKGYTF. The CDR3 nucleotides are TGTGCCAGTAGTTGGTCCCTTGACAAAGGCTACACCTTC.